These T cell receptor beta chains were read from a single sample in a study of T cells in Graves' hyperthyroidism and ophthalmopathy. MiXCR, applied by TCRdb to the multiplex PCR reads, yields one record per CDR3 protein. This sample has approximately 690,000 distinct CDR3 sequences, with 20% to 25% found just once. What was sequenced was blood. The receptors come from a man aged 25 to 45 with Graves' ophthalmopathy. Each CDR3 is given with its conserved first and last residue. D genes are given only for firm matches. Only some rows state a clone size, as once, few, many or a class for expanded clones.

d_gene	abundance	len	v_gene	j_gene	CDR3aa	CDR3nt
TRBD2	-	16	TRBV27	TRBJ2-7	CATPPTRGTSIYEQYF	TGTGCCACCCCCCCTACCAGGGGGACTAGCATATACGAGCAGTACTTC
TRBD1	few	15	TRBV10-3	TRBJ2-3	CAIRTGTGLTDTQYF	TGTGCCATCAGAACCGGGACAGGGTTAACAGATACGCAGTATTTT
-	few	18	TRBV6-1	TRBJ2-3	CASSRGLRGATNTDTQYF	TGTGCCAGCAGTCGGGGTTTGAGGGGAGCCACAAACACAGATACGCAGTATTTT
-	-	15	TRBV11-2	TRBJ2-5	CASTTRSPRQETQYF	TGTGCCAGCACCACCCGTAGTCCTAGGCAGGAGACCCAGTACTTC
-	many	14	TRBV18	TRBJ1-1	CASSPDRTATEAFF	TGTGCCAGCTCACCAGACAGGACGGCAACTGAAGCTTTCTTT
-	many	10	TRBV28	TRBJ1-5	CASSLWPQHF	TGTGCCAGCAGTCTTTGGCCCCAGCATTTT
-	many	15	TRBV11-2	TRBJ2-1	CASSSIRGAGNEQFF	TGTGCCAGCAGCTCGATCAGGGGGGCTGGTAATGAGCAGTTCTTC
-	-	13	TRBV24-1	TRBJ2-7	CATSGPRVAEQYF	TGTGCCACCAGTGGCCCCCGGGTCGCAGAGCAGTACTTC
-	once	14	TRBV7-9	TRBJ1-2	CASSLVIENYGYTF	TGTGCCAGCAGCTTAGTTATAGAAAACTATGGCTACACCTTC
TRBD2	many	15	TRBV7-9	TRBJ2-5	CASSPRLAAQETQYF	TGTGCCAGCAGCCCCCGACTAGCGGCCCAAGAGACCCAGTACTTC
-	-	16	TRBV3-1	TRBJ2-7	CASSLPEAGRGGEQYF	TGTGCCAGCAGCCTCCCCGAGGCGGGCAGGGGAGGCGAGCAGTACTTC
TRBD2	many	14	TRBV5-1	TRBJ2-1	CASSSVAGVNEQFF	TGCGCCAGCAGCTCAGTAGCGGGAGTTAATGAGCAGTTCTTC
-	few	14	TRBV5-1	TRBJ2-4	CASSSGPPEDIQYF	TGCGCCAGCAGCTCGGGTCCCCCGGAAGACATTCAGTACTTC
-	-	14	TRBV20-1	TRBJ1-6	CSAREDSYNSPLHF	TGCAGTGCTAGAGAGGACTCCTATAATTCACCCCTCCACTTT
-	-	15	TRBV4-1	TRBJ2-2	CASSQVRRSTGELFF	TGCGCCAGCAGCCAAGTACGTAGGTCTACCGGGGAGCTGTTTTTT
TRBD1	-	14	TRBV30	TRBJ1-1	CAWSAGTANTEASF	TGTGCCTGGAGCGCCGGGACAGCGAACACTGAAGCTTCCTTT
-	-	15	TRBV18	TRBJ2-5	CASSPPGVRGETQYF	TGTGCCAGCTCACCCCCGGGGGTGAGGGGTGAGACCCAGTACTTC
-	many	15	TRBV27	TRBJ2-1	CASSLYLGAYNEQFF	TGTGCCAGCAGTTTATACCTTGGGGCCTACAATGAGCAGTTCTTC
TRBD2	-	15	TRBV2	TRBJ2-1	CASSGPSGGYNEQFF	TGTGCCAGCAGTGGGCCTAGCGGGGGCTACAATGAGCAGTTCTTC
TRBD2	-	18	TRBV18	TRBJ2-1	CASSPRLAAHYTYNEQFF	TGTGCCAGCTCACCCCGACTAGCGGCGCACTACACCTACAATGAGCAGTTCTTC
-	-	16	TRBV20-1	TRBJ1-5	CSAHEGGGYSNQPQHF	TGCAGTGCTCACGAGGGGGGGGGATATAGCAATCAGCCCCAGCATTTT
-	-	12	TRBV6-1	TRBJ2-2	CASRQSTGELFF	TGTGCCAGCAGACAGAGCACCGGGGAGCTGTTTTTT
-	-	15	TRBV9	TRBJ2-3	CASSVEEGVTDTQYF	TGTGCCAGCAGCGTAGAAGAGGGAGTCACAGATACGCAGTATTTT
TRBD2	-	14	TRBV29-1	TRBJ2-3	CSVQGLAGGDTQYF	TGCAGCGTCCAAGGACTAGCGGGAGGGGATACGCAGTATTTT
-	few	13	TRBV30	TRBJ1-1	CAWSVGGSTEAFF	TGTGCCTGGAGTGTGGGGGGGAGCACTGAAGCTTTCTTT
-	few	15	TRBV7-2	TRBJ2-7	CASSLVGAGPGEQYF	TGTGCCAGCAGCTTAGTCGGGGCAGGACCAGGCGAGCAGTACTTC
TRBD1	-	16	TRBV28	TRBJ2-5	CASRTGRVGGQGTQYF	TGTGCCAGCAGAACAGGGCGGGTAGGGGGCCAAGGGACCCAGTACTTC
TRBD2	few	13	TRBV6-1	TRBJ2-3	CAGRLAGADTQYF	TGTGCCGGCAGACTAGCGGGAGCAGATACGCAGTATTTT
-	-	15	TRBV15	TRBJ1-5	CATSRDIGANQPQHF	TGTGCCACCAGCAGAGATATTGGCGCGAATCAGCCCCAGCATTTT
TRBD1	-	16	TRBV3-1	TRBJ2-1	CASSHLTGGSYNEQFF	TGTGCCAGCAGCCACCTAACAGGGGGCTCCTACAATGAGCAGTTCTTC
TRBD1	few	15	TRBV6-1	TRBJ1-5	CASSLGQANNQPQHF	TGTGCCAGCAGTTTAGGACAGGCTAACAATCAGCCCCAGCATTTT
TRBD1	-	15	TRBV7-2	TRBJ1-1	CASSPGQGRDTEAFF	TGTGCCAGCAGCCCGGGACAGGGCCGAGACACTGAAGCTTTCTTT